The 31 T cell receptor beta chains in this list originate from one sample, sequenced in a study of blood T cells in healthy people across ages. A second roughly 7 to 11 cycle PCR used barcoded and J-beta primers. One entry per CDR3 protein results from TCRdb running MiXCR on the 5' RACE reads. Among 1.8 million or so distinct CDR3 sequences listed, approximately 39% were seen once. The specimen was blood. These receptors came from a human donor in good health.

This clonotype has only a few counts. The chain couples TRBV6-2 or TRBV6-3 to TRBJ2-5; 9 bases fit TRBD1. V dropped 1 base and J dropped 4; count of bases not matched to a gene: 4. Germline CDR1 MNHEY, CDR2 SVGEGT. The CDR3 sequence is 15 residues long. The CDR3 sequence is CASSYFGTGTETQYF. For the CDR3, the DNA is TGTGCCAGCAGTTACTTCGGGACAGGGACAGAGACCCAGTACTTC.

The gene calls are TRBV10-3 and TRBJ2-1; D remains unclear. Per the germline V gene, CDR1 is ENHRY and CDR2 is SYGVKD. The V gene lost 3 bases and the J gene lost 5 bases, with 8 bases spanning the gap. The CDR3 is made up of 13 amino acids. CDR3 sequence: CAISDPTHNEQFF. The CDR3 coding sequence is TGTGCCATCAGTGACCCTACGCACAATGAGCAGTTCTTC.

This clonotype has at least ten counts. The chain is built from TRBV20-1 and TRBJ2-3, with D possibly TRBD1 on 7 matching bases. The V gene's germline CDR1 is DFQATT and CDR2 SNEGSKA (reference sequence). Trimming shortened V by 2 bases and J by 4 bases, and 16 bases separated the two germline ends. CDR3 length equals 15 residues. The chain's CDR3 is CSARKTGRYADTQYF. The CDR3 nucleotides are TGCAGTGCTAGAAAGACAGGGAGGTATGCAGATACGCAGTATTTT.

This clonotype was counted only a few times. The V call is TRBV5-1, the J call TRBJ2-7; unclear D gene. The CDR3 length is 15 residues. Per germline, CDR1 SGHRS and CDR2 YFSETQ. The ends were cut back, 0 bases at V and 0 bases at J, with 10 bases in the middle. CDR3 sequence: CASSLDQLYSYEQYF. Here the CDR3 DNA reads TGCGCCAGCAGCTTGGATCAGCTCTACTCCTACGAGCAGTACTTC. Using reference TRBV5-1 and TRBJ2-7 for the parts outside the CDR3, the full variable domain is KAGVTQTPRYLIKTRGQQVTLSCSPISGHRSVSWYQQTPGQGLQFLFEYFSETQRNKGNFPGRFSGRQFSNSRSEMNVSTLELGDSALYLCASSLDQLYSYEQYFGPGTRLTVT.

The chain links TRBV2 to TRBJ2-7; TRBD2 aligns across 8 bases. The germline CDR1 and CDR2 sequences are SNHLY and FYNNEI. Unmatched junction bases numbered 16, after V lost 2 bases and J lost 7 bases. The CDR3 extends over 17 amino acids. The CDR3 loop is CASSESSTSGGTREQYF. The CDR3 coding sequence is TGTGCCAGCAGTGAATCCAGTACTAGCGGAGGCACTAGGGAGCAGTACTTC.

This clonotype was detected ten times or more. The V call is TRBV6-2 or TRBV6-3, the J call TRBJ1-1; D remains ambiguous. The germline V and J ends were trimmed by 8 bases and 1 base, with 8 bases remaining between them. Germline assignment: CDR1 MNHEY and CDR2 SVGEGT. The length of the CDR3 is 12 residues. In nucleotides, the CDR3 is TGTGCCAGCTGCATGGAGAACACTGAAGCTTTCTTT. Its protein is CASCMENTEAFF.

V usage is TRBV5-1 and J usage is TRBJ2-5; D is unresolved. Germline CDR1 SGHRS, CDR2 YFSETQ. This CDR3 has 14 residues. Deletions cut 5 bases from V and 1 base from J, with 12 bases between. CDR3 nucleotides: TGCGCCAGCAGTCGGCAGGACCTCCAAGAGACCCAGTACTTC. This translates into CASSRQDLQETQYF.

This chain joins TRBV27 and TRBJ2-7; D not resolved. CDR1 MNHEY and CDR2 SMNVEV come from the germline V gene (reference sequence). The CDR3 contains 13 residues. Trimming pared 8 bases from V and 0 bases from J, leaving 11 bases between. CDR3: CASGSVSSYEQYF. DNA for the CDR3: TGTGCCAGCGGTTCTGTCAGCTCCTACGAGCAGTACTTC.

The chain couples TRBV20-1 to TRBJ1-4, with 8 bases matching TRBD1. Looked up from germline, CDR1 is DFQATT and CDR2 is SNEGSKA (reference sequence). This CDR3 comprises 14 residues. V was clipped by 3 bases and J by 10 bases; unmatched bases: 10. The DNA of the CDR3 is TGCAGTGCTAGGGACGACAGGGGATTGGGAAAACTGTTTTTT. Amino acids: CSARDDRGLGKLFF.

The chain carries TRBV12-3 or TRBV12-4 and TRBJ2-5, with D maybe TRBD2 (6 bases). The CDR3 covers 15 residues. Trimming removed 5 bases from V and 0 bases from J, with 13 bases in between. CDR3 in DNA: TGTGCCAGCAGTGCCCCAGCGGGTCACCAAGAGACCCAGTACTTC. Translated: CASSAPAGHQETQYF.

This clonotype has just one count. This chain uses TRBV7-9 with TRBJ1-1, with 7 bases aligning to TRBD1. The ends lost 4 bases at V and 0 bases at J; junction bases unmatched: 11. The germline CDR1 and CDR2 sequences are SEHNR and FQNEAQ (reference sequence). The CDR3 contains 17 residues. The CDR3: CASSWHRDSFLNTEAFF. DNA for the CDR3: TGTGCCAGCAGCTGGCACCGGGACAGCTTTTTGAACACTGAAGCTTTCTTT.

This clonotype was seen more than once but under ten times. The chain carries TRBV5-1 and TRBJ2-5; no definite D call. Germline CDR1 reads SGHRS; CDR2 reads YFSETQ. V lost 0 bases and J 2 bases, leaving 11 bases between the germline ends. CDR3 length equals 15 residues. This CDR3 is CASSLAATLQETQYF. DNA of the CDR3: TGCGCCAGCAGCTTGGCGGCAACATTACAAGAGACCCAGTACTTC. Based on the CDR3 plus reference TRBV5-1 and TRBJ2-5, the full variable domain is KAGVTQTPRYLIKTRGQQVTLSCSPISGHRSVSWYQQTPGQGLQFLFEYFSETQRNKGNFPGRFSGRQFSNSRSEMNVSTLELGDSALYLCASSLAATLQETQYFGPGTRLLVL.

V gene TRBV13 combines with J gene TRBJ2-3; D is uncertain. CDR3 length: 16 residues. Germline CDR1 PRHDT, CDR2 FYEKMQ (reference sequence). Trimming shortened V by 5 bases and J by 2 bases, and 17 bases separated the two germline ends. CDR3 region: CASSEQQGPDTDTQYF. CDR3 DNA: TGTGCCAGCAGCGAACAACAAGGGCCCGACACAGATACGCAGTATTTT.

Only a few counts were recorded for this clonotype. The chain joins TRBV20-1 to TRBJ2-5, with D perhaps TRBD1 or TRBD2 (6 bases each). V lost 0 bases, J lost 4 bases, and 12 bases lay in between. Germline loops: CDR1 DFQATT, CDR2 SNEGSKA (reference sequence). The CDR3 loop spans 14 amino acids. The DNA for the CDR3 is TGCAGTGCTAGAGATGCCCGGGGGCGAGAGACCCAGTACTTC. This codes for CSARDARGRETQYF.

The chain employs TRBV7-6 and TRBJ2-1, with D tentatively TRBD1 (5 bases). Trimming stripped 1 base from V and 4 bases from J, with 20 bases between. Germline values: CDR1 SGHVS, CDR2 FNYEAQ. This CDR3 contains 18 residues. CDR3 nucleotides: TGTGCCAGCAGCTTAGGGGATAGGAGACAGAGCTATTACAATGAGCAGTTCTTC. Protein sequence: CASSLGDRRQSYYNEQFF.

The chain joins TRBV4-1 to TRBJ2-1, with 12 bases lining up with TRBD2. J lost 0 bases, V lost 1 base, and 10 bases had no gene match. The CDR3 runs 20 residues. Germline lookup yields CDR1 MGHRA and CDR2 YSYEKL. The CDR3 coding sequence is TGCGCCAGCAGCCAAGGCCTACTAGCGGGGGGAAAGTTCTCCTACAATGAGCAGTTCTTC. It encodes CASSQGLLAGGKFSYNEQFF.

V gene TRBV3-1 combines with J gene TRBJ2-1, with 10 bases identical to TRBD2. The ends lost 4 bases at V and 8 bases at J; junction bases unmatched: 11. CDR3 length equals 16 residues. Germline V lookup: CDR1 LGHDT, CDR2 YNNKEL (reference sequence). CDR3: CASSPGGLAGADEQFF. The CDR3 nucleotides are TGTGCCAGCAGCCCGGGAGGCCTAGCGGGGGCCGATGAGCAGTTCTTC.

The V call is TRBV18, the J call TRBJ1-3; 7 nucleotides match TRBD1. The CDR3 contains 15 residues. The germline V gene encodes CDR1 KGHSH and CDR2 LQKENI. V was clipped by 6 bases and J by 2 bases; unmatched bases: 7. The CDR3: CASSPGQATGNTIYF. As DNA, the CDR3 is TGTGCCAGCTCCCCCGGACAGGCGACTGGAAACACCATATATTTT.

This clonotype was picked up many times. The rearrangement uses TRBV29-1 and TRBJ2-4; no reliable D call. Trimming removed 4 bases at V and 2 bases at J, with 3 bases between. Germline CDR1 reads SQVTM; CDR2 reads ANQGSEA. The CDR3 runs to 11 residues. CDR3 DNA sequence: TGCAGCGTTGCGTCCAAAAACATTCAGTACTTC. This codes for CSVASKNIQYF.

The chain recombines TRBV12-3 or TRBV12-4 with TRBJ2-1, with 10 bases matching TRBD2. This CDR3 is built from 13 residues. V shed 6 bases and J 11 bases; nucleotides not matched to a gene: 7. As DNA, the CDR3 is TGTGCCAGCAGGGGACTAGCGTACGGTAAGCAGTTCTTC. This gives the protein CASRGLAYGKQFF.

Concerning this clonotype itself: One junction end disagrees with the germline gene, perhaps due to a read error. The chain links TRBV7-2 to TRBJ2-7; 9 nucleotides agree with TRBD2. The germline CDR1 and CDR2 sequences are SGHTA and FQGNSA. There are 15 residues in the CDR3. For the CDR3, the DNA is TGTGCCAGCAGCTTAGGGGCCAGCGGGGGGTACGGGCAGTACTTC. Residues: CASSLGASGGYGQYF.

The chain carries TRBV9 and TRBJ2-7; D is possibly TRBD2 (6 bases). The J call is uncertain, as TRBJ2-5 better fits the DNA end. The germline V gene encodes CDR1 SGDLS and CDR2 YYNGEE. The CDR3 consists of 14 residues. The CDR3 nucleotides read TGTGCCAGCAGCGCCCACATGGGGGGAGAGACCCAGTACTTC. This encodes CASSAHMGGETQYF.

This clonotype was seen a few times. The chain recombines TRBV20-1 with TRBJ2-7; no reliable D call. CDR1 is DFQATT and CDR2 is SNEGSKA in the germline V gene (reference sequence). The V and J ends lost 3 bases and 0 bases respectively, with 12 bases between them. This CDR3 has 14 amino acids. DNA of the CDR3: TGCAGTGCTAGTTCAGACAAGAGCTCCTACGAGCAGTACTTC. Its protein product is CSASSDKSSYEQYF.

The V call is TRBV5-1, the J call TRBJ1-1; no reliable D call. The CDR3 spans 15 residues. Looked up from germline, CDR1 is SGHRS and CDR2 is YFSETQ. The ends were cut back, 3 bases at V and 4 bases at J, with 16 bases in the middle. The chain's CDR3 is CASSYLGSKITEAFF. CDR3 in DNA: TGCGCCAGCAGCTATCTGGGTTCCAAGATCACTGAAGCTTTCTTT.

The rearrangement uses TRBV20-1 and TRBJ1-1; TRBD1 agrees at 9 bases. The V and J ends lost 2 bases and 11 bases, in that order; junction bases with no gene match: 9. Germline V gives CDR1 DFQATT, CDR2 SNEGSKA (reference sequence). The CDR3 loop spans 13 amino acids. CDR3 loop: CSARPGTGSKAFF. The CDR3 DNA reads TGCAGTGCTAGACCCGGGACAGGGAGTAAGGCTTTCTTT.

CDR3 sequence (DNA): TGTGCCAGCAGTTTCGGCGGGGTTCTGCTCCAAGAGACCCAGTACTTC. Encoded protein: CASSFGGVLLQETQYF. This sequence joins TRBV6-2 or TRBV6-3 and TRBJ2-5; D is perhaps TRBD2 (6 bases). CDR1 is MNHEY and CDR2 is SVGEGT in the germline V gene. CDR3 length: 16 residues. The V gene lost 4 bases and the J gene lost 1 base, with 16 bases spanning the gap.

The genes are TRBV24-1 and TRBJ1-5; 7 positions agree with TRBD1. The trim removed 3 bases at V and 7 bases at J, leaving 8 bases unmatched. The CDR3 runs to 15 residues. The germline gives CDR1 KGHDR, CDR2 SFDVKD. DNA for the CDR3: TGTGCCACCAGTGATGTGACAGGGTCCGACCAGCCCCAGCATTTT. It codes for CATSDVTGSDQPQHF.

The CDR3 loop is CASSLGDSGSTIYF. The CDR3 nucleotides are TGTGCCAGCAGTTTAGGGGACAGCGGGAGCACCATATATTTT. V and J are TRBV12-3 or TRBV12-4 and TRBJ1-3; 7 bases fit TRBD1. Trimming took 1 base from V and 9 from J; bases not matched to a gene: 6. CDR3 length: 14 residues.

The chain joins TRBV4-1 to TRBJ1-2; maybe TRBD1 (6 bases). Per the germline V gene, CDR1 is MGHRA and CDR2 is YSYEKL. The CDR3 covers 15 residues. Deletions cut 1 base from V and 3 bases from J, with 12 bases between. The CDR3: CASSQGAPGDYGYTF. The CDR3 DNA reads TGCGCCAGCAGCCAAGGGGCTCCAGGGGACTATGGCTACACCTTC.

The table lists this clonotype with a few counts. This chain uses TRBV4-3 with TRBJ2-1; the D gene could be TRBD1 or TRBD2 (5 bases each). The CDR3 has 14 residues. The V end lost 4 bases, the J end lost 9 bases, and 16 bases lay between the germline ends. Per the germline V gene, CDR1 is LGHNA and CDR2 is YSLEER. The CDR3 DNA reads TGCGCCAGCAGCCTCCGACAGAGGGCATTTGAGCAGTTCTTC. This sequence encodes CASSLRQRAFEQFF.

This clonotype has only a few counts. CDR3 loop: CSVGRPAGGDGELFF. The CDR3 bases are TGCAGCGTTGGACGGCCAGCGGGGGGAGACGGGGAGCTGTTTTTT. The chain joins TRBV29-1 to TRBJ2-2, with 9 bases lining up with TRBD2. Germline V gene data show CDR1 as SQVTM and CDR2 as ANQGSEA. The junction had 10 bases not matched to a gene; V was cut back by 4 bases and J by 7 bases. This CDR3 spans 15 amino acids.